The rows below give T cell receptor beta chains drawn from one sample of a study of T cell responses to AZD1222 COVID-19 vaccine. Sequencing used immunoSEQ multiplex PCR; TCRdb keeps in-frame clones, though not all of them. The table records around 120,000 clones, approximately 92% of them present only once. Sample: peripheral blood, taken on day 0 of AZD1222 vaccination. All receptors derive from an adult in good health. The CDR3 runs from the conserved cysteine through the conserved F or W. A D gene is named only where the DNA matches it firmly.

CDR3 protein	J gene	D gene	V gene
CASSPGRVHSGELFF	TRBJ2-2	-	TRBV27
CASLRAVNSYNEQFF	TRBJ2-1	-	TRBV27
CASSLDSPRQPQHF	TRBJ1-5	-	TRBV5-1
CASSNGNEKLFF	TRBJ1-4	-	TRBV19
CAAVERTTSEQYF	TRBJ2-7	-	TRBV28
CASSQGADTEAFF	TRBJ1-1	TRBD1	TRBV5-5
CSVLLPGQKGSSGANVLTF	TRBJ2-6	TRBD1	TRBV29-1
CASSFVGAEGYTF	TRBJ1-2	-	TRBV27
CASSPRRPQHF	TRBJ1-5	-	TRBV14
CASSLAGNNQPQHF	TRBJ1-5	-	TRBV7-2
CASSQVTGADTQYF	TRBJ2-3	TRBD1	TRBV3-1/TRBV3-2
CASSAQVNQPQHF	TRBJ1-5	-	TRBV18
CASSLALNYGYTF	TRBJ1-2	-	TRBV4-2
CASSPQGAVNQPQHF	TRBJ1-5	TRBD1	TRBV5-1
CASSLGADYEQYF	TRBJ2-7	-	TRBV7-3
CASSQPGTDDWSGNTIYF	TRBJ1-3	-	TRBV2
CASSLGGLGLSNGYTF	TRBJ1-2	-	TRBV11-2
CASSLTSGSFEQYF	TRBJ2-7	TRBD2	TRBV7-6
CASSLAPPGPDTQYF	TRBJ2-3	-	TRBV5-8
CASSVRQNQETQYF	TRBJ2-5	-	TRBV2
CASSQDGGRRNIQYF	TRBJ2-4	-	TRBV3-1/TRBV3-2
CSVSPRQGGGYTF	TRBJ1-2	TRBD1	TRBV29-1
CASSTRQGGEEQFF	TRBJ2-1	TRBD1	TRBV4-3
CASSPDRTANYGYTF	TRBJ1-2	TRBD1	TRBV11-2
CASSFRPQGPNTEAFF	TRBJ1-1	-	TRBV7-3
CASSLGVDLETQYF	TRBJ2-5	-	TRBV5-1
CASSITGRRAFF	TRBJ1-1	-	TRBV19
CASTKGRGRGELFF	TRBJ2-2	TRBD2	TRBV27
CASTMGQGYEQYF	TRBJ2-7	TRBD1	TRBV19
CASSYNSGGTEAFF	TRBJ1-1	-	TRBV6-5
CASIGQETQYF	TRBJ2-5	-	TRBV5-1
CASSAQATIPLHF	TRBJ1-6	-	TRBV2
CASSPDRGRQPQHF	TRBJ1-5	TRBD1	TRBV4-2
CASRGGVMFF	TRBJ2-1	TRBD2	TRBV27
CASSLTAVGRAEQYF	TRBJ2-7	-	TRBV27
CAWRGGNTIYF	TRBJ1-3	-	TRBV30
CASSTTAYNEQFF	TRBJ2-1	-	TRBV19
CASRRDRNQPQHF	TRBJ1-5	TRBD1	TRBV6-5
CASSRSYEQYF	TRBJ2-7	-	TRBV5-6
CASSFRRQGPEQYF	TRBJ2-7	TRBD1	TRBV11-3
CASSQKGQINYGYTF	TRBJ1-2	TRBD1	TRBV3-1/TRBV3-2
CASSLRGLEAFF	TRBJ1-1	-	TRBV12-3/TRBV12-4
CASRLAGSYEQYF	TRBJ2-7	TRBD2	TRBV2
CASSQQVTGTGVNNEQFF	TRBJ2-1	TRBD1	TRBV4-3
CASSTGGKDTEAFF	TRBJ1-1	TRBD1	TRBV6-5
CASGTGLFNEQFF	TRBJ2-1	-	TRBV28
CASSPRGADRDEQYF	TRBJ2-7	-	TRBV7-2